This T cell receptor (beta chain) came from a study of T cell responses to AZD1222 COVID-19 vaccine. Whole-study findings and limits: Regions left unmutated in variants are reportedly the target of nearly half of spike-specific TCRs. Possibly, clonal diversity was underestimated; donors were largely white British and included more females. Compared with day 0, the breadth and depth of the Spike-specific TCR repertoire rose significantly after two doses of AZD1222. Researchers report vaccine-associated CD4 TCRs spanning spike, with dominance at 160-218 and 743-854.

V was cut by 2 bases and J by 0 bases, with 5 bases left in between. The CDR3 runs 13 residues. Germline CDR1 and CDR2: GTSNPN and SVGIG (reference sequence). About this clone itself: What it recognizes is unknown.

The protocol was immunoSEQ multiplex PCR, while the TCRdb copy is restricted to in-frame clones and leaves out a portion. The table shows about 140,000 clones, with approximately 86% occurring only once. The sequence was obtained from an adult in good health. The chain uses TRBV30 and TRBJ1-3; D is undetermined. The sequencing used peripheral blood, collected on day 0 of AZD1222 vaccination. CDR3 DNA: TGTGCCTGGAGTAGGATCTCTGGAAACACCATATATTTT. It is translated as CAWSRISGNTIYF.